The 9 T cell receptor beta chains reported below all come from one sample, sequenced in a study of blood T cells in healthy people across ages. Through a sample-barcoded 5' primer and a J-beta primer mix, a second PCR was run for about 7 to 12 cycles. One entry per CDR3 protein, called by TCRdb with MiXCR from the 5' RACE reads. The repertoire consists of approximately 800,000 distinct CDR3 sequences, with roughly 64% occurring once and the leading ten covering roughly 22%. The sample taken for sequencing was blood. The receptors come from a man between 25 and 39 years old in good health.

The rearrangement joins TRBV29-1 to TRBJ2-3; the match to TRBD2 covers 16 bases. Per germline, CDR1 SQVTM and CDR2 ANQGSEA. With 3 bases clipped from V and 5 bases from J, the junction kept 17 bases outside the gene matches. The CDR3 extends over 20 amino acids. DNA of the CDR3: TGCAGCGTTGATGCTCGGGGACTAGCGGGAGGGCGTTTTCGGAGAGATACGCAGTATTTT. As protein: CSVDARGLAGGRFRRDTQYF.

The chain is built from TRBV13 and TRBJ2-3; 12 bases match TRBD2. V trimming: 6 bases; J trimming: 7 bases; junction bases outside the gene matches: 5. The CDR3 spans 14 residues. CDR1 is PRHDT, CDR2 FYEKMQ, per germline (reference sequence). In DNA, the CDR3 is TGTGCCAGCAGGACTAGCGGGGGTCGCCATACGCAGTATTTT. It specifies CASRTSGGRHTQYF.

The CDR3 DNA follows: TGTGCCAGCAGACCACCCGGTTCGAGGAATACGCAGTATTTT. Its translation: CASRPPGSRNTQYF. This chain joins TRBV28 and TRBJ2-3; unclear D gene. The CDR3 is 14 residues long. The V gene's germline CDR1 is MDHEN and CDR2 SYDVKM. The V gene lost 6 bases and the J gene lost 7 bases, with 17 bases spanning the gap.

The genes are TRBV6-5 and TRBJ2-7, with D unresolved. This CDR3 is 12 amino acids long. Trimming took off 7 bases at V and 0 bases at J, with 7 bases between the two ends. Germline V CDR1 and CDR2: MNHEY, SVGAGI. CDR3 DNA sequence: TGTGCCAGCAAAGGCAACTCCTACGAGCAGTACTTC. This codes for CASKGNSYEQYF.

This clonotype occurred once. V and J are TRBV20-1 and TRBJ2-1; TRBD1 might be the D (6 bases). CDR1 and CDR2 from the germline V gene are DFQATT and SNEGSKA (reference sequence). The CDR3 runs to 13 residues. V was shortened by 6 bases and J by 5 bases, with 14 bases between the two germline ends. The CDR3 DNA follows: TGCAGTGCGGATAGACAGGTGAACAATGAGCAGTTCTTC. It is translated as CSADRQVNNEQFF.

DNA of the CDR3: TGTGCCAGCAGCTTGTCCTGGGGGAAGAAAAGACAGGGGATTGAGACCCAGTACTTC. Protein sequence: CASSLSWGKKRQGIETQYF. The gene calls are TRBV5-6 and TRBJ2-7; TRBD1 aligns across 8 bases. The J call is in doubt because the DNA end fits TRBJ2-5 better. Looked up from germline, CDR1 is SGHDT and CDR2 is YYEEEE. The CDR3 runs to 19 residues.

The chain is built from TRBV20-1 and TRBJ2-1; 7 bases are a match to TRBD2. This CDR3 region has 15 residues. CDR1 is DFQATT, CDR2 SNEGSKA, per germline (reference sequence). V was pared by 0 bases and J by 7 bases, with 9 bases of the junction left unmatched. CDR3 loop: CSARDGAGVYNEQFF. In DNA, the CDR3 is TGCAGTGCTAGAGATGGCGCGGGGGTTTATAATGAGCAGTTCTTC.

The chain couples TRBV7-2 to TRBJ1-5, with 11 bases that match TRBD1. J gave up 5 bases and V 5 bases, and 11 bases lay outside the gene matches. CDR1 and CDR2 (germline): SGHTA, FQGNSA. The CDR3 is 17 residues long. CDR3 nucleotide sequence: TGTGCCAGCAGCCTTGGACAGGGGGCGAGGAGTCATCAGCCCCAGCATTTT. Translation gives CASSLGQGARSHQPQHF.

The chain couples TRBV30 to TRBJ1-2; TRBD1 is a possible D gene (6 bases). Germline CDR1 reads GTSNPN; CDR2 reads SVGIG (reference sequence). The V end was cut by 0 bases, the J end by 7 bases, with 12 bases between. CDR3 length: 13 residues. The CDR3 is CAWSVGAVGGYTF. CDR3 coding DNA: TGTGCCTGGAGTGTGGGGGCCGTCGGTGGCTACACCTTC.